A selection of T cell receptor beta chains follows, all from one sample in a study of regulatory T cells in long-lasting Graves disease. TCRdb reanalysed the multiplex PCR reads using MiXCR and keeps one entry per CDR3 protein. This repertoire shows 250,000 or so distinct CDR3 sequences, roughly a fifth found once; its top ten account for more than 11%. Sequenced material: peripheral blood mononuclear cells (PBMCs), taken at new diagnosis, from a patient treated with antithyroid drugs. These receptors came from a female donor with Graves disease. Each CDR3 is given with its conserved first and last residue. D genes are given only for firm matches. Size is omitted from some rows. Given values are once, few, many or a class for expanded clones.

>TRBD2|many|TRBV7-2|16|TRBJ2-1
CASSLVTTSGGNEQFF
TGTGCCAGCAGCTTAGTAACGACTAGCGGGGGCAATGAGCAGTTCTTC
>-|many|TRBV20-1|15|TRBJ2-3
CSAKPGEVLTDTQYF
TGCAGTGCTAAACCAGGGGAAGTTTTGACAGATACGCAGTATTTT
>-|many|TRBV7-9|15|TRBJ2-1
CASSPTVGSYNEQFF
TGTGCCAGCAGCCCGACAGTCGGCTCCTACAATGAGCAGTTCTTC
>-|many|TRBV5-1|15|TRBJ1-1
CASSQEGQSNTEAFF
TGCGCCAGCAGCCAAGAGGGCCAGTCGAACACTGAAGCTTTCTTT
>-|many|TRBV12-3/TRBV12-4|15|TRBJ2-6
CASSLKGGGANVLTF
TGTGCCAGCAGTTTAAAGGGGGGTGGGGCCAACGTCCTGACTTTC
>-|many|TRBV4-3|15|TRBJ1-2
CASSQDSQPGYGYTF
TGCGCCAGCAGCCAAGATTCCCAGCCAGGGTATGGCTACACCTTC
>-|many|TRBV7-2|16|TRBJ1-4
CASSLDSFSTNEKLFF
TGTGCCAGCAGCTTAGACAGCTTCTCAACTAATGAAAAACTGTTTTTT
>-|many|TRBV29-1|14|TRBJ2-1
CSTKLGATYNEQFF
TGCAGCACCAAATTGGGGGCCACCTACAATGAGCAGTTCTTC
>TRBD2|many|TRBV11-2|15|TRBJ2-5
CASSPRTSEGETQYF
TGTGCCAGCAGCCCCCGCACTAGCGAGGGAGAGACCCAGTACTTC
>TRBD2|many|TRBV5-1|15|TRBJ2-3
CASRTSGGPTDTQYF
TGCGCCAGCAGGACTAGCGGGGGGCCCACAGATACGCAGTATTTT
>-|many|TRBV20-1|14|TRBJ1-6
CSARSHGRNSPLHF
TGCAGTGCTAGGTCACACGGACGAAATTCACCCCTCCACTTT
>-|many|TRBV5-4|14|TRBJ2-3
CASSGDIFTDTQYF
TGTGCCAGCAGCGGCGACATCTTCACAGATACGCAGTATTTT
>-|many|TRBV2|17|TRBJ1-4
CASSERAGFGTNEKLFF
TGTGCCAGCAGTGAACGGGCAGGGTTTGGAACTAATGAAAAACTGTTTTTT
>-|many|TRBV18|16|TRBJ1-4
CASSSRTGTGNEKLFF
TGTGCCAGCTCATCGCGCACCGGGACGGGGAATGAAAAACTGTTTTTT
>-|many|TRBV12-3/TRBV12-4|14|TRBJ1-1
CASSFQGRGTEAFF
TGTGCCAGCAGTTTTCAGGGTAGAGGGACTGAAGCTTTCTTT
>TRBD1|-|TRBV7-9|15|TRBJ1-2
CASSSRDSPNYGYTF
TGTGCCAGCAGCTCCAGGGACAGCCCTAACTATGGCTACACCTTC
>-|-|TRBV6-1|14|TRBJ2-5
CASRRLPAGETQYF
TGTGCCAGCAGAAGACTCCCCGCGGGGGAGACCCAGTACTTC
>-|many|TRBV7-2|15|TRBJ1-1
CASSSREGRLSEAFF
TGTGCCAGCAGCTCCCGAGAAGGGAGACTTTCTGAAGCTTTCTTT
>-|-|TRBV19|15|TRBJ2-2
CASSMGLVGTGELFF
TGTGCCAGTAGTATGGGCCTAGTAGGCACCGGGGAGCTGTTTTTT
>TRBD2|many|TRBV6-2/TRBV6-3|16|TRBJ2-3
CASSYSTSGSPDTQYF
TGTGCCAGCAGTTACAGCACTAGCGGGAGCCCAGATACGCAGTATTTT